The 4 T cell receptor beta chains given below trace back to one sample, sequenced in a study of shared clonotypes between healthy human individuals. Sequencing used immunoSEQ multiplex PCR; TCRdb keeps in-frame clones, though not all of them. The profile covers more than 2 million clones, with 85% to 95% appearing a single time and about 0.13% taken by the ten largest. Specimen: naive CD4+ T cells sorted from blood. The subset: CD45RA+ positively selected. The receptor source for this set is a man aged 18 to 30 in good health.

This clone was counted once. The chain uses TRBV9 and TRBJ2-3; possible D gene TRBD1, 6 bases. The CDR3 loop spans 16 amino acids. Germline V gives CDR1 SGDLS, CDR2 YYNGEE. Deletions cut 0 bases from V and 0 bases from J, with 11 bases between. CDR3 in amino acids: CASSVAAGASTDTQYF. The CDR3 nucleotides are TGTGCCAGCAGCGTAGCTGCAGGGGCTAGCACAGATACGCAGTATTTT.

V is TRBV6-5 and J is TRBJ1-2; D may be TRBD1 (5 bases). Germline assignment: CDR1 MNHEY and CDR2 SVGAGI. The V and J ends lost 6 bases and 2 bases respectively, with 13 bases between them. The CDR3 totals 14 residues. CDR3 sequence reads: CASSRQMTNYGYTF. In DNA, the CDR3 is TGTGCCAGCAGCCGACAGATGACGAACTATGGCTACACCTTC.

V usage is TRBV21-1 and J usage is TRBJ1-5; TRBD1 is the table's D call and was not checked against the DNA. TRBV21-1 is labeled a pseudogene. CDR3 length: 13 residues. CDR3 nucleotide sequence: TGTGCCAGCATCACAGGGATGCATCAGCCCCAGCATTTT. It is translated as CASITGMHQPQHF.

The chain couples TRBV28 to TRBJ1-6; D gene uncertain. Germline values: CDR1 MDHEN, CDR2 SYDVKM. Trimming removed 5 bases at V and 9 bases at J, with 11 bases between. The CDR3 is 13 residues long. CDR3 amino acids: CASSGVGVSPLHF. The CDR3 region has the DNA TGTGCCAGCAGTGGGGTCGGGGTTTCACCCCTCCACTTT.